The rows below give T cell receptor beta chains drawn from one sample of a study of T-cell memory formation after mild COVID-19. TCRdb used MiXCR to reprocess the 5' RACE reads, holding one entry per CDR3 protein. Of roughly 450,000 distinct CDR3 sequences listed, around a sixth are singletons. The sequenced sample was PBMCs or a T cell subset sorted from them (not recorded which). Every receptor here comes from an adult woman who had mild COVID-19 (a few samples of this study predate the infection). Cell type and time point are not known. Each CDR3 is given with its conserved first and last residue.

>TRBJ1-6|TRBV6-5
CASSYLLDSGNSPLHF
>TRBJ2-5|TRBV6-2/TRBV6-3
CASGRGRQETQYF
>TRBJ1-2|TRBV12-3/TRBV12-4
CASSTSRTGTNYGYTF
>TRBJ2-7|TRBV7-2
CASSLAASTVYEQYF
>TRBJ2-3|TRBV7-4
CASSPRQRPTDTQYF
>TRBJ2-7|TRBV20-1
CSARDGKSGRNYEQYF
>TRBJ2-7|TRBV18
CASSPASDGTYEQYF
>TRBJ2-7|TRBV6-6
CASSYLVTGPSYEQYF
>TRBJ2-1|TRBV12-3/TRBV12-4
CASSFNWREFARYEQFF
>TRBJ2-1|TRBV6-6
CASSTLGGGNEQFF
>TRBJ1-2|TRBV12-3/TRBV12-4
CASSRGQDGYTF
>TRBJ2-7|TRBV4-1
CASSQYGQNPTYEQYF
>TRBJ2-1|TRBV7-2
CASSLAEGGLAGGRYNEQFF
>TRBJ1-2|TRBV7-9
CASSLDGYGYTF
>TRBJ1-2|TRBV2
CASIGTGTNYGYTF
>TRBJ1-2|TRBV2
CASHRGRGGSGYTF
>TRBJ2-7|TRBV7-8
CASSFVQGPHYEQYF
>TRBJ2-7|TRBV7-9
CASGPPIPYEQYF
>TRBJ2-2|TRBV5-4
CATSGGGLAGGTNTGELFF
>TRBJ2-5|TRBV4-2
CASSQVVAGGFQETQYF
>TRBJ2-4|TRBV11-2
CASNPWGQGANIQYF
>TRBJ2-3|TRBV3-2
CASSQVVGTPGTDTQYF
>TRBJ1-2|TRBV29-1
CSVERRSPTNYGYTF
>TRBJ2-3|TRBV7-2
CASSLTTRGDTQYF
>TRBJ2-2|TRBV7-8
CASSTRARAGELFF
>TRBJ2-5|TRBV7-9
CASSLTSFGGRQETQYF
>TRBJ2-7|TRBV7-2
CASSLQGGYSYEQYF
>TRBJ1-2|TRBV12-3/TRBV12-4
CASNFQGNKGYGYTF
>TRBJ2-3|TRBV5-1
CASSLELVDSTDTQYF
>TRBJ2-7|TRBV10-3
CAISEGGSYEQYF
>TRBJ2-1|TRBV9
CASSLTGVSYNEQFF
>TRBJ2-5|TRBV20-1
CSAPSTGESAQYF